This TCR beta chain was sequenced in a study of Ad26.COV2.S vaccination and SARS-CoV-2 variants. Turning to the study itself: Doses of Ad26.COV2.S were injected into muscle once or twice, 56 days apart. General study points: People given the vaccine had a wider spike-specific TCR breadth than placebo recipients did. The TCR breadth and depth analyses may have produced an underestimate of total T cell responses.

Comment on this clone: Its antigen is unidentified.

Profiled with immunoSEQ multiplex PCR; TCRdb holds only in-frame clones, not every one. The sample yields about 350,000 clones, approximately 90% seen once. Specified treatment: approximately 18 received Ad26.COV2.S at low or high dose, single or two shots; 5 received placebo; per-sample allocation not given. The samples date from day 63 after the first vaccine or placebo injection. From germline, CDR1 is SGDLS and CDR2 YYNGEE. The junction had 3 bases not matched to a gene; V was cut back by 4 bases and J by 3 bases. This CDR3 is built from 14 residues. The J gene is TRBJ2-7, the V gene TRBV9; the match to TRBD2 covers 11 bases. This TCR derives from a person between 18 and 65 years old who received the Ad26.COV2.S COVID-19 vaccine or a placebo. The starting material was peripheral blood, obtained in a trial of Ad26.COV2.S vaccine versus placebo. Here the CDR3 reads CASSPGLAVYEQYF. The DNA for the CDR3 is TGTGCCAGCAGCCCGGGACTAGCGGTCTACGAGCAGTACTTC.